This section outlines one T cell receptor beta chain sequence together with its context. No antigen is known for it. One base away there is no much larger clone; base qualities are not given. The library relied on the immunoSEQ multiplex PCR assay. For the multiplex PCR, a mixture combining 60 forward primers for TCR Vbeta segments and 13 reverse primers for TCR Jbeta segments was used. The CDR3 region of rearranged TCR beta genes was amplified from genomic DNA with a multiplex PCR assay. The amplified TCR beta libraries were sequenced on the Illumina HiSeq System as 87-base-pair reads. Processing in the source paper ran as follows. In a later analysis, some 80 million unique TCR beta chains were counted across the 500 to 700 repertoires, and around 10 million of these chains were shared by at least two donors. Raw reads were error-corrected and collapsed into unique sequences with a nearest-neighbor algorithm that merged closely related sequences to remove PCR and sequencing errors. To assign V, D and J gene segments, CDR3 sequences were aligned to IMGT reference sequences. For a sequence to be retained, a match of at least six nucleotides to both a V gene segment and a J gene segment was required. A rearrangement counted as productive if the CDR3 had no stop codons and remained in frame with V and J, and every other rearrangement counted as non-productive. CDR3 was defined according to IMGT convention as the region running from the second conserved V-encoded cysteine to the conserved J-encoded phenylalanine. In an earlier analysis of 587 of the donors, sequences lacking an unambiguous match to a single V gene segment were excluded. In an earlier analysis of a few hundred of the donors, V segments were called functional above 56.7% productive rearrangements and were called segregating when the between-donor standard deviation exceeded 5%. A statistical classification framework was developed to diagnose cytomegalovirus status using the catalog of TCR beta chain sequences. In a later analysis, TCR nucleotide sequences were compared against IMGT/GENE-DB human TR gene sequences so that V and J genes could be assigned. A later analysis assigned CDR3 sequences and most-parsimonious VDJ recombination scenarios with the TCRdist pipeline. In a later analysis, each TCR beta chain was defined by its CDR3 amino acid sequence together with its V-gene family, and reads lacking a unique V-gene family were excluded. A later analysis removed nearly 600 highly shared, low-generation-probability nucleotide sequences to deal with suspected cross-contamination and a sequencing artifact. A later analysis calculated a clonal expansion index for each public chain from normalized within-repertoire ranks of inferred template counts. In a later analysis, generation probabilities were computed with a VDJ recombination model fitted to out-of-frame rearrangements, and the resulting probabilities were checked against IGoR. In a later analysis, hypergeometric tests were used to score TCR-TCR, TCR-HLA and TCR-CMV co-occurrence, with a repertoire-size bias correction applied to TCR pairs. To estimate false discovery rates, a later analysis permuted the HLA or CMV assignments 20 times. In a later analysis, co-occurring TCRs were grouped using DBSCAN, with TCRdist sequence similarity added in when clustering inside HLA-allele-positive subsets. Repertoires with fewer than 30,000 or more than 120,000 public chains, plus five repertoires with anomalous nucleotide sharing, were excluded from co-occurrence clustering. TCRdb re-hosts the immuneACCESS table, in-frame sequences only. Its copies lack some clones; in the studies checked, an unresolved V gene accounts for under half of them, and the cause for the rest is not known. V and J calls and clone size are those listed in that table; D and trimming were worked out from the DNA. Within this sample are fewer than 120,000 clones, with over 60% of them counted one time only. Under 1.5% of the sample goes to the ten largest clones.

The data belong to a study of cytomegalovirus exposure and HLA in healthy donors (dated by TCRdb to 2015 to 2018). Regarding the research as a whole: An earlier analysis of roughly 500 of the donors reported roughly 270 Gb of sequence data and around 110 million unique TCR beta sequences from about 200 million T cells. The study aimed to test whether signatures of past pathogen exposure could be identified by cataloging public T cell receptors. Typing coverage differed by locus: A, B, C, DRB1 and DQB1 were typed in about 620-630 donors, DQA1 in approximately 520, DPA1 in around 600, and DPB1 in just under 480. Every discovery cohort repertoire had been produced on one sequencing platform. Along with the approximately 670-subject first cohort, a separate validation cohort of 120 different subjects was used. A later analysis re-analyzed previously published TCR beta repertoires from 600 to 850 donors and added high-resolution HLA genotyping to study TCR occurrence patterns. An earlier analysis of 587 of the donors applied high-throughput TCR beta sequencing to assess whether each TCR beta V gene segment acted as functional or pseudogenic. A later genetic analysis took genome-wide SNP genotypes for about 55% of the roughly 670 donors and used that subset as a discovery cohort. Because of strong linkage in the cohort, a handful of DR-DQ haplotypes were treated as single units for association and clustering. About 300 gigabases of sequencing data and around 88 million unique TCR sequences made up an early release that covered approximately 650 HLA-typed donors. Both class I and class II loci were covered by HLA typing, at four-digit resolution. Rather than drawing on any new phenotypic data, the later analysis identified candidate immune exposures from TCR beta sequences and the way those sequences occurred across donors. Donor age, sex, ethnicity and CMV serostatus were compiled alongside the repertoire data. To predict cytomegalovirus infection status, the study combined high-throughput TCR immunosequencing, statistical association of individual TCRs with disease status, and machine learning. Of the 300 to 450 genotyped donors, approximately 83% fell in the genetic ancestry cluster associated with self-reported Caucasian donors. The T cell repertoires of under 750 subjects were profiled by immunosequencing and related to cytomegalovirus serostatus. Among under 450 genotyped donors of the cohort, an average of approximately 240,000 unique TCR beta nucleotide sequences were sequenced per donor, approximately 20% of them non-productive. The paper's findings and limits, for the study overall: In both the original and validation cohorts, the classifier was reported to diagnose cytomegalovirus status with high specificity and sensitivity. The presence/absence analyses assumed that sequencing depth was roughly uniform across donors, and that assumption may not be true. The authors suggested that the approach could potentially be generalized to other disease states and immunological phenotypes. Linkage disequilibrium might explain the correlated functional status among segregating V segments, but an unknown experimental factor could not be excluded. HLA typing was unavailable for some donors at each locus, so association tests used only the typed subset. The study listed 164 TCR beta chains as associated with cytomegalovirus. In a later analysis, about 17,000 TCR beta sequences were associated with specific HLA alleles at a false discovery rate of 0.05. In an earlier analysis of 450 to 750 of the donors, most TCR beta V segments appeared in productive rearrangements about 87% or about 30% of the time, broadly matching IMGT annotations. Most TCR sequences were seen in very few donors, while some public TCRs were found in many individuals. Compared with equally common non-associated chains, HLA-associated TCR beta chains in a later analysis were more clonally expanded and had lower generation probabilities. A later analysis found that most CMV-associated TCR beta chains appeared HLA-restricted, with HLA associations seemingly driven largely by CMV exposure. For the cohort, immune exposure information was limited to CMV serostatus. A group of highly shared sequence variants was considered likely to be a technical artifact of the sequencing pipeline. In vitro tests confirmed that a few of the cytomegalovirus-associated TCR beta chains recognize cytomegalovirus antigens. Because counts were too low, roughly 17 rarely observed V segments, including chromosome 9 orphons, were left out of the earlier analysis of 587 of the donors. A further reported finding was that TCR beta sequences accurately predicted the HLA-A and HLA-B alleles for most subjects in the first cohort. Some IMGT-functional V segments, including TRBV6-2 and TRBV6-3, could not be told apart with the 87-base-pair reads, so those segments were excluded. In a later analysis, TCR association rates were found to vary across HLA loci, with the most associated TCRs seen for DRB1 alleles and the fewest for HLA-C alleles. In a later genetic analysis, a missense DCLRE1C variant was associated with V-gene and J-gene trimming of TCR beta chains, and the association was replicated in an independent cohort. In a later analysis, several top co-occurrence clusters were reported to appear linked to parvovirus B19, influenza, CMV and Epstein-Barr virus. When HLA alleles, especially DR and DQ, strongly co-occurred, TCR associations were difficult to assign to individual alleles. This cohort had only TCR beta chains sequenced, and the lack of alpha or paired-chain data limited which features could be detected. A later genetic analysis reported fewer N-insertions in productive TCRs among donors in an Asian-associated ancestry cluster than the approximately 670-donor mean.

The cohort comprised more than 550 healthy bone marrow donors. All cohort members were sampled while nominally healthy, although unrecorded immune exposures were likely present. The donor tested CMV seronegative, placing the donor among the 352 seronegative members of the cohort. A peripheral blood sample was collected from each donor, and TCR beta sequencing was performed on peripheral blood mononuclear cells. Genomic DNA extraction from the blood cell samples was performed with the Qiagen DNeasy Blood Extraction Kit. The CDR3 sequence holds 16 residues, the cysteine and phenylalanine included. Just CDR3 DNA is preserved here, 48 bases in frame from base 1. CDR1 and CDR2 are read off the germline V gene as MNHEY and SVGAGI. At the junction V is shortened by 1 base and J by 4 bases; bases outside the gene matches: 7.

The clonotype originates from a young woman in good health and CMV-seronegative. Sequenced material: PBMCs. The rearranged chain carries TRBV6-5 and TRBJ2-4; 7 bases in the middle match TRBD1. The nucleotide sequence reads as follows: TGTGCCAGCAGTTACTTGGGAACGGGACAGAAAAACATTCAGTACTTC. Its translation reads: CASSYLGTGQKNIQYF.